This entry features one TCR beta chain sequence. Its matching antigen is unknown. The sample is drawn from a study of siplizumab effects on memory and regulatory T cells. The CDR3 totals 13 residues. Germline-derived CDR1 and CDR2 are MNHEY and SVGAGI. V was pared by 8 bases and J by 0 bases, with 10 bases between. Study-wide results and limits: The authors did not confirm suppressive function in proliferating Tregs from siplizumab cultures. An assignable phenotype, naive or memory, was missing from roughly 86-96% of proliferating CD4+ or CD8+ clones. The Treg-derived share of mappable alloreactive CD4+ clones averaged roughly 64% with siplizumab and 25% to 30% in controls.

Only in-frame clones appear in the TCRdb table, and some are missing; sequencing was by immunoSEQ multiplex PCR. This sample yields over 100,000 clones, of which 90% to 95% are seen a single time; around 0.75% belongs to the top ten. The sequenced sample consisted of Tregs sorted from blood. The rearrangement uses TRBV6-5 and TRBJ1-1; D may be TRBD1 (6 bases). This TCR derives from a human donor in good health. CDR3 DNA: TGTGCCAGCTACAGGGACATGAACACTGAAGCTTTCTTT. This translates into CASYRDMNTEAFF.